This T cell receptor beta chain was sequenced during a study of T cell responses to AZD1222 COVID-19 vaccine. Background on the study: Pooled together were second doses at about 4 or about 12 weeks.

By share of the sample, this clone is large. Its antigen is not identified. Generated by immunoSEQ multiplex PCR, the TCRdb table keeps only in-frame clones and is missing some. The table lists 120,000 or so clones, about 89% of them singletons, with roughly 1.4% in the top ten. Overall study findings and caveats: Nearly half of spike-specific TCRs reportedly target unmutated variant regions. Spike-specific TCR breadth rose after two AZD1222 doses, and depth rose as well. Sampled repertoires all dated from after the peak T cell response.

V was pared by 0 bases and J by 3 bases, with 9 bases between. Germline lookup yields CDR1 SGHTA and CDR2 FQGTGA. CDR3 length: 15 residues. The chain uses TRBV7-3 and TRBJ2-1; D is uncertain. This receptor was identified in an adult in good health. This material consisted of peripheral blood, taken on day 0 of AZD1222 vaccination. The CDR3, as DNA: TGTGCCAGCAGCTTAACGGGGTGGGGCTACAATGAGCAGTTCTTC. As protein: CASSLTGWGYNEQFF.